In its sample, the clone carrying this T cell receptor (beta chain) was seen many times. What it binds is unknown. Within a library made for alpha chains, this beta chain is off target, and its count is uninformative. The time point is: sample taken at primary tumor resection. TCRdb re-analysed the 5' RACE reads in MiXCR, keeping a single row per CDR3 protein. Of 9,500 or so distinct CDR3 sequences detected, roughly an eighth appear once; the ten largest clones hold roughly an eighth. The sample originates from a study of spatial heterogeneity in lung cancer. Study outcomes and limitations: Mutation counts in tumors were tracked by counts of expanded intratumoral alpha and beta TCRs.

Germline V CDR1 and CDR2: SGHDT, YYEEEE. Trimming removed 5 bases from V and 2 bases from J, with 10 bases in between. CDR3 length equals 13 residues. The chain uses TRBV5-6 and TRBJ1-2; D ambiguous. This clonotype was obtained from a male donor with early-stage non-small cell lung cancer. The sequenced sample was lung tumor tissue, obtained at surgery. The CDR3 bases are TGTGCCAGCAGGAGGGTGGTGAACTATGGCTACACCTTC. This gives the protein CASRRVVNYGYTF.